What follows are 21 T cell receptor beta chains derived from one specimen sequenced in a study of beta chain features in type 1 diabetes. Every bit of the isolated RNA underwent reverse transcription, so sequencing read expressed TCRB transcripts. TCRdb's table, derived via immunoSEQ multiplex PCR, lists solely in-frame clones and lacks some. The profile covers about 340,000 clones, with 7.5% to 9% appearing a single time and less than 0.45% taken by the ten largest. Sequencing was done on a sample of central memory CD4+ T cells from blood. These receptors were taken from a woman younger than 35 in good health.

J is TRBJ1-4 and V is TRBV5-1; 8 positions agree with TRBD1. Germline lookup yields CDR1 SGHRS and CDR2 YFSETQ. The CDR3 runs to 14 residues. V trimming: 4 bases; J trimming: 11 bases; junction bases outside the gene matches: 10. The CDR3 DNA is TGCGCCAGCAGCGACGGACAGGGTAAAGTGAAACTGTTTTTT. Protein sequence: CASSDGQGKVKLFF. The whole variable domain, filled in from reference TRBV5-1 and TRBJ1-4, reads KAGVTQTPRYLIKTRGQQVTLSCSPISGHRSVSWYQQTPGQGLQFLFEYFSETQRNKGNFPGRFSGRQFSNSRSEMNVSTLELGDSALYLCASSDGQGKVKLFFGSGTQLSVL.

This clone was seen only a few times. This chain joins TRBV27 and TRBJ2-1, with 10 positions matching TRBD2. CDR1 is MNHEY, CDR2 SMNVEV, per germline (reference sequence). V lost 3 bases, J lost 4 bases, and 0 bases stayed unmatched. The CDR3 is made up of 14 amino acids. The CDR3 DNA sequence: TGTGCCAGCAGTTTTAGCGGGGGGTACAATGAGCAGTTCTTC. Translating it yields CASSFSGGYNEQFF.

This clone has a handful of counts. This chain joins TRBV7-9 and TRBJ2-7; TRBD2 matches 10 bases. Trimming removed 5 bases from V and 5 bases from J; junction bases left unmatched: 6. Per germline, CDR1 SEHNR and CDR2 FQNEAQ (reference sequence). The CDR3 contains 14 residues. The CDR3 coding sequence is TGTGCCAGCAGCGAACTAGCGGGATCCGACGAGCAGTACTTC. Its protein product is CASSELAGSDEQYF.

The table lists this clone with many counts. This sequence joins TRBV9 and TRBJ2-3, with TRBD1 matching 7 bases. Looked up from germline, CDR1 is SGDLS and CDR2 is YYNGEE. CDR3 length: 16 amino acids. The V segment lost 3 bases and the J segment 0 bases; nucleotides outside the gene matches: 7. The CDR3 protein is CASSGGGQMSTDTQYF. The CDR3 bases are TGTGCCAGCAGCGGTGGGGGACAGATGAGCACAGATACGCAGTATTTT.

This chain links TRBV7-9 with TRBJ2-7; TRBD1 agrees at 8 bases. The CDR3 extends over 16 amino acids. Germline trimming cut 5 bases from V and 2 bases from J; bases unmatched to any gene: 11. Germline-derived CDR1 and CDR2 are SEHNR and FQNEAQ (reference sequence). The CDR3 is CASSVQGAAGTYEQYF. As DNA, the CDR3 is TGTGCCAGCAGCGTGCAGGGGGCCGCTGGTACCTACGAGCAGTACTTC.

This clone was seen more than once but under ten times. The CDR3, as DNA: TGTGCCAGCAGCTTTTCTCTCTCTGGGGCCAACGTCCTGACTTTC. Its protein product is CASSFSLSGANVLTF. The rearrangement links TRBV5-4 to TRBJ2-6; the D is unclear. The CDR3 covers 15 residues. Between the trimmed V and J ends, which lost 2 bases and 0 bases, there was a span of 6 bases. CDR1 is SGHNT and CDR2 is YYREEE in the germline V gene (reference sequence).

This rearrangement joins TRBV5-1 to TRBJ2-7; 11 bases match TRBD2. The CDR3 has 15 amino acids. Per the germline V gene, CDR1 is SGHRS and CDR2 is YFSETQ. V lost 4 bases to trimming and J lost 7 bases; unmatched junction nucleotides: 10. The CDR3 sequence is CASSQITSGSGEQYF. The CDR3 DNA reads TGCGCCAGCAGCCAGATTACTAGCGGGAGTGGGGAGCAGTACTTC.

This clone was observed many times. The chain combines TRBV11-1 with TRBJ2-6; possible D gene TRBD2, 5 bases. V lost 1 base, J lost 0 bases, and 7 bases lay in between. The CDR3 contains 16 residues. Germline-derived CDR1 and CDR2 are SGHAT and FQDESV (reference sequence). Here the CDR3 reads CASSLVDSSGANVLTF. In DNA, the CDR3 is TGTGCCAGCAGCTTAGTGGACTCCTCTGGGGCCAACGTCCTGACTTTC.

This clone appeared a few times. The V call is TRBV5-6, the J call TRBJ1-5; possibly TRBD1 for D (5 bases). The germline CDR1 and CDR2 sequences are SGHDT and YYEEEE. The CDR3 consists of 15 residues. Trimming left V 0 bases short and J 4 bases short, with 11 bases between. The CDR3 loop reads CASSLAGWGNQPQHF. CDR3 DNA sequence: TGTGCCAGCAGCTTGGCGGGGTGGGGGAATCAGCCCCAGCATTTT.

The V call is TRBV6-1, the J call TRBJ1-4, with D perhaps TRBD1 (5 bases). CDR3 length equals 17 residues. Germline V gene sequence: CDR1 MNHNS, CDR2 SASEGT. V shed 2 bases and J shed 0 bases, with 13 bases lying between them. The CDR3 nucleotides are TGTGCCAGCAGTGAACCCCGCAGGGAAACAACTAATGAAAAACTGTTTTTT. Translation gives CASSEPRRETTNEKLFF.

This clone was detected many times. The chain employs TRBV9 and TRBJ2-7; TRBD1 matches at 8 bases. The CDR3 has 15 amino acids. The V gene's germline CDR1 is SGDLS and CDR2 YYNGEE. V lost 0 bases, J lost 3 bases, and 5 bases stayed unmatched. The CDR3 region is CASSVGRTGNYEQYF. The CDR3 region has the DNA TGTGCCAGCAGCGTAGGGAGGACAGGGAACTACGAGCAGTACTTC.

This sequence joins TRBV4-1 and TRBJ2-2, with TRBD2 matching over 11 bases. Germline V CDR1 and CDR2: MGHRA, YSYEKL. CDR3 length: 18 amino acids. The junction had 12 bases not matched to a gene; V was cut back by 3 bases and J by 6 bases. The CDR3: CASSQAPASGRTPGELFF. CDR3 nucleotide sequence: TGCGCCAGCAGCCAGGCCCCGGCTAGCGGGAGGACACCCGGGGAGCTGTTTTTT.

A few counts support this clone. V is TRBV7-2 and J is TRBJ2-5; D is unresolved. Germline assignment: CDR1 SGHTA and CDR2 FQGNSA. V lost 1 base and J 2 bases, leaving 5 bases between the germline ends. The CDR3 spans 13 residues. The CDR3, as DNA: TGTGCCAGCAGCTTAGGACGGCAAGAGACCCAGTACTTC. Protein product: CASSLGRQETQYF.

This rearrangement joins TRBV10-3 to TRBJ2-1; D is unresolved. CDR1 is ENHRY, CDR2 SYGVKD, per germline. V was cut by 0 bases and J by 6 bases, with 15 bases left in between. The CDR3 loop spans 16 amino acids. The CDR3 loop reads CAISESTRSVRNEQFF. CDR3 coding DNA: TGTGCCATCAGTGAGTCGACAAGAAGTGTGCGCAATGAGCAGTTCTTC.

This clone was recorded many times. The chain carries TRBV9 and TRBJ1-1; D ambiguous. Germline V gene data show CDR1 as SGDLS and CDR2 as YYNGEE. This CDR3 contains 10 residues. Deletions cut 7 bases from V and 1 base from J, with 2 bases between. Written as DNA, the CDR3 is TGTGCCAGCGGGAACACTGAAGCTTTCTTT. It codes for CASGNTEAFF.

The sample holds a few counts of this clone. At the DNA level, this CDR3 is encoded by other sequences in the same sample as well. The rearrangement joins TRBV11-2 to TRBJ1-3; D is unresolved. V was trimmed by 1 base and J by 1 base, leaving 5 bases between them. Germline CDR1 reads SGHAT; CDR2 reads FQNNGV. The CDR3 consists of 14 residues. For the CDR3, the DNA is TGTGCCAGCAGCTTAGTTGGGTCTGGAAACACCATATATTTT. Its protein is CASSLVGSGNTIYF.

This chain joins TRBV18 and TRBJ2-2, with a possible D match to TRBD2 (6 bases). The CDR3 totals 14 residues. The V and J ends lost 6 bases and 7 bases respectively, with 15 bases between them. Per germline, CDR1 KGHSH and CDR2 LQKENI. CDR3 coding DNA: TGTGCCAGCTCCCCAAGAAGGGACTTCGGGGAGCTGTTTTTT. This codes for CASSPRRDFGELFF. The full variable domain, rest sourced from reference TRBV18 and TRBJ2-2, is NAGVMQNPRHLVRRRGQEARLRCSPMKGHSHVYWYRQLPEEGLKFMVYLQKENIIDESGMPKERFSAEFPKEGPSILRIQQVVRGDSAAYFCASSPRRDFGELFFGEGSRLTVL.

The chain couples TRBV5-6 to TRBJ2-1, with D maybe TRBD2 (5 bases). The CDR3 contains 15 residues. Germline V CDR1 and CDR2: SGHDT, YYEEEE. With 0 bases removed from V and 4 bases from J, the gap between germline ends came to 11 bases. CDR3 DNA sequence: TGTGCCAGCAGCTTGGTCAGGAGGCCTTACAATGAGCAGTTCTTC. Its protein is CASSLVRRPYNEQFF.

This clone was picked up a small number of times. The CDR3 spells CASSDPGTGGSEQYF. The CDR3 region has the DNA TGTGCCAGCAGTGACCCCGGGACAGGGGGCAGCGAGCAGTACTTC. This sequence joins TRBV28 and TRBJ2-7; 12 positions match TRBD1. The junction had 8 bases not matched to a gene; V was cut back by 5 bases and J by 6 bases. Germline V gives CDR1 MDHEN, CDR2 SYDVKM. The CDR3 spans 15 residues.

The table lists this clone with many counts. The CDR3 nucleotides read TGTGCCAGCAGCGGTGCGACTAGCGGGAGGGCGCAGCAGTTCTTC. It translates to CASSGATSGRAQQFF. V usage is TRBV9 and J usage is TRBJ2-1; 14 bases line up with TRBD2. V was clipped by 3 bases and J by 11 bases; unmatched bases: 7. The CDR3 covers 15 residues. Germline loops: CDR1 SGDLS, CDR2 YYNGEE. The full variable domain, with the rest looked up from reference TRBV9 and TRBJ2-1, is DSGVTQTPKHLITATGQRVTLRCSPRSGDLSVYWYQQSLDQGLQFLIQYYNGEERAKGNILERFSAQQFPDLHSELNLSSLELGDSALYFCASSGATSGRAQQFFGPGTRLTVL.

With respect to this clone: The junction differs from germline at one of its ends, possibly a read error. This rearrangement joins TRBV10-3 to TRBJ2-3; possible D gene TRBD1, 5 bases. The CDR3 spans 14 residues. Germline V gene sequence: CDR1 ENHRY, CDR2 SYGVKD. The CDR3 DNA reads TGTGCCAGCAGTTACCGACAGAGCACAGATACGCAGTATTTT. Its translation: CASSYRQSTDTQYF.